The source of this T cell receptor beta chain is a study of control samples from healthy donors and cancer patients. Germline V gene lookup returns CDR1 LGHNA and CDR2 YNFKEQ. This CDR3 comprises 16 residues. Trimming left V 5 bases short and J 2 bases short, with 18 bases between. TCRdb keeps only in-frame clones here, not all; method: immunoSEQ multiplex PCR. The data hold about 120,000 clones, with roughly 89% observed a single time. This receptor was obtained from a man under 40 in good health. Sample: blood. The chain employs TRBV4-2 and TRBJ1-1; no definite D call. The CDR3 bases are TGTGCCAGCAGCGAAGCGGTTGGACTAACTAACACTGAAGCTTTCTTT. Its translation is CASSEAVGLTNTEAFF.